The 24 T cell receptor beta chains presented below share a single source sample, sequenced in a study of CD8 T cells in Susac syndrome. The RNA input was about 0.45 to 1 ug, and it was reverse transcribed with random hexamers. TCRdb independently ran MiXCR on the immunoSEQ multiplex PCR reads; one entry per CDR3 protein. The data contain 230,000 or so distinct CDR3 sequences, 95% of them seen just once; the ten biggest clones take up 0.08% to 0.095%. Sequenced input: CD4+ T cells from PBMCs. The receptor source for this set is a human donor with multiple sclerosis.

The chain links TRBV20-1 to TRBJ2-7, with TRBD1 matching over 8 bases. The ends lost 6 bases at V and 8 bases at J; junction bases unmatched: 15. Germline assignment: CDR1 DFQATT and CDR2 SNEGSKA (reference sequence). The CDR3 runs 14 residues. The CDR3 region has the DNA TGCAGTGCCTACGCCGGGACAGGCCTTGGTCAGCAGTACTTC. This sequence encodes CSAYAGTGLGQQYF.

V gene TRBV14 combines with J gene TRBJ2-3, with D tentatively TRBD1 (5 bases). This CDR3 has 14 amino acids. With 4 bases removed from V and 10 bases from J, the gap between germline ends came to 18 bases. Germline values: CDR1 SGHDN, CDR2 FVKESK. The CDR3: CASSRGLPGWAQYF. The CDR3 bases are TGTGCCAGCAGCCGGGGCCTCCCCGGGTGGGCGCAGTATTTT.

The chain combines TRBV9 with TRBJ2-3, with no clear D. The CDR3 is 13 residues long. CDR1 and CDR2 from the germline V gene are SGDLS and YYNGEE. V was trimmed by 0 bases and J by 2 bases, leaving 4 bases between them. The CDR3: CASSVVATDTQYF. DNA for the CDR3: TGTGCCAGCAGCGTAGTCGCCACAGATACGCAGTATTTT. The full variable domain, completed using reference TRBV9 and TRBJ2-3, is DSGVTQTPKHLITATGQRVTLRCSPRSGDLSVYWYQQSLDQGLQFLIQYYNGEERAKGNILERFSAQQFPDLHSELNLSSLELGDSALYFCASSVVATDTQYFGPGTRLTVL.

This rearrangement joins TRBV6-5 to TRBJ2-7; 7 bases match TRBD1. The CDR3 has 17 amino acids. Germline V gene data show CDR1 as MNHEY and CDR2 as SVGAGI. The trim removed 2 bases at V and 0 bases at J, leaving 10 bases unmatched. The CDR3 region has the DNA TGTGCCAGCAGTTACGTAGTAGGGGGCCGGCGCTCCTACGAGCAGTACTTC. The encoded protein is CASSYVVGGRRSYEQYF.

This rearrangement joins TRBV5-1 to TRBJ1-1, with unresolved D. The germline V gene encodes CDR1 SGHRS and CDR2 YFSETQ. The CDR3 is 13 residues long. The ends were cut back, 0 bases at V and 4 bases at J, with 7 bases in the middle. CDR3 sequence reads: CASSLGHGTEAFF. Here the CDR3 DNA reads TGCGCCAGCAGCTTGGGGCACGGCACTGAAGCTTTCTTT.

This clonotype was seen once. V usage is TRBV20-1 and J usage is TRBJ1-2; TRBD1 agrees at 7 bases. CDR1 is DFQATT, CDR2 SNEGSKA, per germline (reference sequence). The V segment lost 5 bases and the J segment 7 bases; nucleotides outside the gene matches: 10. This CDR3 has 13 residues. CDR3: CSAVRQGVSGYTF. The CDR3 DNA sequence: TGCAGTGCTGTCCGACAGGGAGTGAGTGGCTACACCTTC.

The chain employs TRBV5-1 and TRBJ2-5, with 8 positions matching TRBD1. The CDR3 covers 15 residues. CDR1 and CDR2 from the germline V gene are SGHRS and YFSETQ. V lost 4 bases, J lost 4 bases, and 9 bases stayed unmatched. The CDR3 loop reads CASSTRQGMGETQYF. Written as DNA, the CDR3 is TGCGCCAGCAGCACCAGACAGGGGATGGGAGAGACCCAGTACTTC.

The V gene is TRBV30, the J gene TRBJ1-5; D unresolved. The V gene lost 2 bases and the J gene lost 7 bases, with 15 bases spanning the gap. The length of the CDR3 is 14 residues. The germline gives CDR1 GTSNPN, CDR2 SVGIG (reference sequence). CDR3 DNA: TGTGCCTGGAGTCCGGGATCCCTAGGACAGCCCCAGCATTTT. Translation: CAWSPGSLGQPQHF. The full variable domain, with the rest looked up from reference TRBV30 and TRBJ1-5, is SQTIHQWPATLVQPVGSPLSLECTVEGTSNPNLYWYRQAAGRGLQLLFYSVGIGQISSEVPQNLSASRPQDRQFILSSKKLLLSDSGFYLCAWSPGSLGQPQHFGDGTRLSIL.

The rearrangement links TRBV20-1 to TRBJ1-1; the D gene is possibly TRBD1 (6 bases). V lost 3 bases and J lost 1, with 12 bases in between. The CDR3 is 14 residues long. CDR1 DFQATT and CDR2 SNEGSKA come from the germline V gene (reference sequence). CDR3 loop: CSARGGAANTEAFF. The CDR3 DNA is TGCAGTGCTAGGGGGGGCGCGGCGAACACTGAAGCTTTCTTT.

The V and J genes are TRBV2 and TRBJ1-2; the match to TRBD1 covers 9 bases. The CDR3 is 14 residues long. Germline CDR1 reads SNHLY; CDR2 reads FYNNEI. V was clipped by 7 bases and J by 4 bases; unmatched bases: 7. CDR3 sequence (DNA): TGTGCCAGCACTTTTAAGGGACAGGGCTATGGCTACACCTTC. It is translated as CASTFKGQGYGYTF. Using reference TRBV2 and TRBJ1-2 for the parts outside the CDR3, the full variable domain is EPEVTQTPSHQVTQMGQEVILRCVPISNHLYFYWYRQILGQKVEFLVSFYNNEISEKSEIFDDQFSVERPDGSNFTLKIRSTKLEDSAMYFCASTFKGQGYGYTFGSGTRLTVV.

This chain links TRBV6-5 with TRBJ1-4; TRBD1 matches 7 bases. J was trimmed by 8 bases and V by 2 bases; bases with no gene match: 5. The CDR3 extends over 14 amino acids. Germline V gene lookup returns CDR1 MNHEY and CDR2 SVGAGI. The CDR3 is CASSYGTVREKLFF. CDR3 nucleotides: TGTGCCAGCAGTTACGGGACAGTTCGCGAAAAACTGTTTTTT.

This chain connects TRBV25-1 to TRBJ1-6, with 7 bases aligning to TRBD1. With V trimmed by 5 bases and J by 6 bases, 7 bases remained unmatched. CDR3 size: 15 residues. Germline lookup yields CDR1 MGHDK and CDR2 SYGVNS. The CDR3 DNA reads as TGTGCCAGCAGTTCCCTACAGGGGATTAATTCACCCCTCCACTTT. Translation gives CASSSLQGINSPLHF. Full variable domain (rest looked up from reference TRBV25-1 and TRBJ1-6): EADIYQTPRYLVIGTGKKITLECSQTMGHDKMYWYQQDPGMELHLIHYSYGVNSTEKGDLSSESTVSRIRTEHFPLTLESARPSHTSQYLCASSSLQGINSPLHFGNGTRLTVT.

The gene calls are TRBV29-1 and TRBJ1-2; D remains ambiguous. Trimming cost V 3 bases and J 4 bases, with 9 bases left between them. The germline V gene encodes CDR1 SQVTM and CDR2 ANQGSEA. The CDR3 length is 12 residues. The CDR3 region has the DNA TGCAGCGTTGAGACGGGAAGCTATGGCTACACCTTC. It is translated as CSVETGSYGYTF. The full variable domain, its missing parts supplied by reference TRBV29-1 and TRBJ1-2, is SAVISQKPSRDICQRGTSLTIQCQVDSQVTMMFWYRQQPGQSLTLIATANQGSEATYESGFVIDKFPISRPNLTFSTLTVSNMSPEDSSIYLCSVETGSYGYTFGSGTRLTVV.

The chain employs TRBV12-3 or TRBV12-4 and TRBJ1-2; D unresolved. The CDR3 length is 10 residues. Trimming cost V 5 bases and J 6 bases, with 4 bases left between them. The chain's CDR3 is CASSRNGYTF. In DNA form, the CDR3 reads TGTGCCAGCAGTCGGAATGGCTACACCTTC.

The V call is TRBV6-5, the J call TRBJ1-5, with D possibly being TRBD1 (5 bases). Trimming cost V 3 bases and J 0 bases, with 15 bases left between them. From germline, CDR1 is MNHEY and CDR2 SVGAGI. CDR3 length: 17 residues. CDR3 coding DNA: TGTGCCAGCAGTTATAGGGGACGGGAATATAGCAATCAGCCCCAGCATTTT. Amino acids: CASSYRGREYSNQPQHF.

The CDR3 bases are TGTGCCAGCAGCCAACAAACAGTGGGTGAGCAGTTCTTC. This codes for CASSQQTVGEQFF. This chain uses TRBV4-2 with TRBJ2-1; D is uncertain. The CDR3 covers 13 residues. V was cut by 2 bases and J by 9 bases, with 11 bases left in between. Per the germline V gene, CDR1 is LGHNA and CDR2 is YNFKEQ.

This rearrangement joins TRBV20-1 to TRBJ1-1; D is perhaps TRBD1 (5 bases). The CDR3 loop spans 14 amino acids. The ends were cut back, 5 bases at V and 11 bases at J, with 24 bases in the middle. Germline V gene sequence: CDR1 DFQATT, CDR2 SNEGSKA (reference sequence). CDR3 bases: TGCAGTGCTGGGAGGGGCACCCCCACGTCCGCTGCTTTCTTT. Amino acids: CSAGRGTPTSAAFF.

This rearrangement joins TRBV29-1 to TRBJ2-7; 7 bases map to TRBD1. The CDR3 spans 14 residues. CDR1 and CDR2 from the germline V gene are SQVTM and ANQGSEA. The junction had 9 bases not matched to a gene; V was cut back by 7 bases and J by 0 bases. The CDR3 coding sequence is TGCAGCGCACTCCGGGACAGCAACTCCTACGAGCAGTACTTC. This codes for CSALRDSNSYEQYF.

The chain joins TRBV28 to TRBJ2-7; the match to TRBD1 covers 7 bases. The CDR3 loop spans 13 amino acids. After removal of 6 bases from V and 2 bases from J, the junction contained 4 bases not matched to a gene. From germline, CDR1 is MDHEN and CDR2 SYDVKM. The CDR3 is CASSPGGTYEQYF. CDR3 in DNA: TGTGCCAGCAGCCCAGGGGGAACCTACGAGCAGTACTTC.

The chain joins TRBV2 to TRBJ2-5; 10 bases agree with TRBD2. Germline assignment: CDR1 SNHLY and CDR2 FYNNEI. Trimming at V came to 3 bases and at J to 4 bases, leaving 5 bases not matched to a gene. The CDR3 consists of 15 residues. This CDR3 is CASSESGRALETQYF. The CDR3 DNA reads TGTGCCAGCAGTGAGAGCGGGAGGGCCCTAGAGACCCAGTACTTC.

V is TRBV30 and J is TRBJ1-1; the D is unclear. V dropped 0 bases and J dropped 8 bases, with 10 bases sitting between them. This CDR3 is built from 12 residues. From germline, CDR1 is GTSNPN and CDR2 SVGIG (reference sequence). CDR3 bases: TGTGCCTGGAGTGTAAAGGCGGTCGAAGCTTTCTTT. Protein sequence: CAWSVKAVEAFF.

The gene calls are TRBV12-3 or TRBV12-4 and TRBJ2-1; 10 nucleotides line up with TRBD2. Trimming took 4 bases from V and 5 from J; bases not matched to a gene: 5. The CDR3 extends over 15 amino acids. The CDR3 bases are TGTGCCAGCAGTTCTCGGACTAGCGGAGACAATGAGCAGTTCTTC. It codes for CASSSRTSGDNEQFF.

This rearrangement joins TRBV10-3 to TRBJ2-7; D tentatively fits TRBD1 or TRBD2 (6 bases each). The CDR3 is 12 residues long. Germline lookup yields CDR1 ENHRY and CDR2 SYGVKD. Trimming removed 4 bases at V and 5 bases at J, with 9 bases between. Written as DNA, the CDR3 is TGTGCCATCAGTGCGGGGGCCGACGAGCAGTACTTC. This gives the protein CAISAGADEQYF.

The genes are TRBV2 and TRBJ1-2; D gene ambiguous. Trimming left V 3 bases short and J 4 bases short, with 12 bases between. This CDR3 region has 14 residues. Germline V gene data show CDR1 as SNHLY and CDR2 as FYNNEI. The CDR3 loop reads CASSDWTGVYGYTF. CDR3 nucleotides: TGTGCCAGCAGTGACTGGACGGGTGTCTATGGCTACACCTTC.